One sample yielded the 32 T cell receptor beta chains listed below, sequenced in a study of blood T cell repertoires in COVID-19. Profiling relied on immunoSEQ multiplex PCR, and the TCRdb table lists in-frame clones only, not all of them. The profile shows 310,000 or so clones, 75% to 95% of them singletons. The specimen sequenced was PBMCs or T cells enriched from blood (not recorded which). Every receptor here comes from a woman aged 25 to 39 who had recovered from COVID-19.

J is TRBJ2-1 and V is TRBV19; 10 bases map to TRBD2. The CDR3 length is 17 residues. Germline V CDR1 and CDR2: LNHDA, SQIVND (reference sequence). V trimming: 2 bases; J trimming: 5 bases; junction bases outside the gene matches: 9. The CDR3 sequence is CASSIKPGLATNNEQFF. DNA of the CDR3: TGTGCCAGTAGTATAAAACCGGGACTAGCGACAAACAATGAGCAGTTCTTC.

The chain employs TRBV7-8 and TRBJ1-3; D call uncertain. V was clipped by 4 bases and J by 0 bases, with 10 bases between them. Germline CDR1 reads SGHVS; CDR2 reads FQNEAQ. CDR3 length: 15 amino acids. CDR3 coding DNA: TGTGCCAGCAGCTCCACTCGCTTCTCTGGAAACACCATATATTTT. It is translated as CASSSTRFSGNTIYF.

The V and J genes are TRBV5-1 and TRBJ1-1, with a possible D match to TRBD1 (5 bases). The CDR3 length is 14 residues. Germline CDR1 is SGHRS and CDR2 is YFSETQ. V was trimmed by 2 bases and J by 2 bases, leaving 10 bases between them. The CDR3 loop reads CASSLSGPNTEAFF. The CDR3 DNA follows: TGCGCCAGCAGCTTATCAGGGCCTAACACTGAAGCTTTCTTT. Based on the CDR3 plus reference TRBV5-1 and TRBJ1-1, the full variable domain is KAGVTQTPRYLIKTRGQQVTLSCSPISGHRSVSWYQQTPGQGLQFLFEYFSETQRNKGNFPGRFSGRQFSNSRSEMNVSTLELGDSALYLCASSLSGPNTEAFFGQGTRLTVV.

The chain links TRBV4-2 to TRBJ2-7; 10 bases are shared with TRBD1. Trimming took 0 bases from V and 4 from J; bases not matched to a gene: 9. The germline gives CDR1 LGHNA, CDR2 YNFKEQ. The CDR3 is 17 amino acids. This CDR3 is CASSQDRDRGDRYEQYF. The DNA of the CDR3 is TGTGCCAGCAGCCAAGATCGGGACAGGGGTGATAGGTACGAGCAGTACTTC.

The V call is TRBV5-1, the J call TRBJ2-5; the match to TRBD2 covers 10 bases. After removal of 5 bases from V and 0 bases from J, the junction contained 4 bases not matched to a gene. CDR1 is SGHRS, CDR2 YFSETQ, per germline. The CDR3 consists of 15 residues. The CDR3 DNA is TGCGCCAGCAGGTCGACTAGCGGGTACCAAGAGACCCAGTACTTC. Translating it yields CASRSTSGYQETQYF.

The chain has TRBV18 and TRBJ2-7; 8 positions agree with TRBD2. Germline V gene lookup returns CDR1 KGHSH and CDR2 LQKENI. The V segment lost 1 base and the J segment 1 base; nucleotides outside the gene matches: 18. The CDR3 extends over 20 amino acids. The CDR3 DNA reads as TGTGCCAGCTCACCACGGGGGCCCAGCGGGAGTCCCGGCGGGTCCTACGAGCAGTACTTC. Amino acids: CASSPRGPSGSPGGSYEQYF.

The chain is built from TRBV12-3 or TRBV12-4 and TRBJ2-7; a possible D gene is TRBD1 (6 bases). The CDR3 has 13 residues. V lost 7 bases to trimming and J lost 2 bases, with 12 bases between them. The CDR3 region is CASIRDTTYEQYF. The CDR3, as DNA: TGTGCCAGCATCCGGGACACCACCTACGAGCAGTACTTC.

This chain joins TRBV18 and TRBJ2-1; D gene unclear. The CDR3 loop spans 11 amino acids. Germline-derived CDR1 and CDR2 are KGHSH and LQKENI. V lost 7 bases, J lost 9 bases, and 10 bases lay in between. CDR3 nucleotides: TGTGCCAGCTACGGATCGGGTGAGCAGTTCTTC. It is translated as CASYGSGEQFF.

The rearrangement joins TRBV6-2 or TRBV6-3 to TRBJ2-1; D ambiguous. Germline lookup yields CDR1 MNHEY and CDR2 SVGEGT. The CDR3 runs 12 residues. Trimming stripped 4 bases from V and 5 bases from J, with 6 bases between. The CDR3 region has the DNA TGTGCCAGCAGTTCCTTAGACAATGAGCAGTTCTTC. Translated, it gives CASSSLDNEQFF.

A single count supports this clone. V is TRBV10-3 and J is TRBJ2-2; TRBD2 matches at 7 bases. V dropped 6 bases and J dropped 6; count of bases not matched to a gene: 7. This CDR3 contains 14 residues. Germline CDR1 and CDR2: ENHRY and SYGVKD. CDR3 region: CAISASGTPGELFF. The CDR3 DNA is TGTGCCATCAGCGCCAGCGGGACTCCCGGGGAGCTGTTTTTT.

The J gene is TRBJ2-1, the V gene TRBV19, with 12 bases identical to TRBD2. The trim removed 8 bases at V and 2 bases at J, leaving 13 bases unmatched. The CDR3 runs 18 residues. Germline V gene data show CDR1 as LNHDA and CDR2 as SQIVND (reference sequence). CDR3 DNA sequence: TGTGCCAGTGCGGGACAGGGAAGGACTAGCGGGGCCTACAATGAGCAGTTCTTC. It translates to CASAGQGRTSGAYNEQFF.

This chain links TRBV6-5 with TRBJ1-1; 7 bases map to TRBD1. From germline, CDR1 is MNHEY and CDR2 SVGAGI. V shed 4 bases and J 0 bases; nucleotides not matched to a gene: 2. This CDR3 comprises 14 residues. The CDR3 region has the DNA TGTGCCAGCAGTTGGGACAGAATGAACACTGAAGCTTTCTTT. This codes for CASSWDRMNTEAFF.

The chain's CDR3 is CASSLGQRGDSPLHF. The CDR3 DNA is TGCGCCAGCAGCTTGGGACAGCGGGGGGATTCACCCCTCCACTTT. J is TRBJ1-6 and V is TRBV5-1; weak D call: TRBD1 (5 bases). With 0 bases removed from V and 8 bases from J, the gap between germline ends came to 12 bases. Germline V gene lookup returns CDR1 SGHRS and CDR2 YFSETQ. The CDR3 length is 15 residues.

This clone showed up just a few times. Here the CDR3 reads CASSLAPGATETQYF. The CDR3 nucleotides are TGTGCCAGCAGCTTAGCGCCGGGAGCTACGGAGACCCAGTACTTC. The rearrangement links TRBV7-2 to TRBJ2-5; D is perhaps TRBD2 (6 bases). Germline V gives CDR1 SGHTA, CDR2 FQGNSA. V was pared by 0 bases and J by 5 bases, with 13 bases between. This CDR3 spans 15 amino acids.

This chain uses TRBV21-1 with TRBJ2-1; TRBD1, as called in the table, went unchecked against the DNA. TRBV21-1 is flagged as a pseudogene. The length of the CDR3 is 19 residues. The CDR3 sequence is CASSIGDSGAPSPCNEQFF. CDR3 DNA sequence: TGTGCCAGCAGCATTGGGGACAGTGGTGCGCCTAGCCCCTGCAATGAGCAGTTCTTC.

The V gene is TRBV7-9, the J gene TRBJ1-2, with 12 bases aligning to TRBD1. The CDR3 loop spans 16 amino acids. The J segment lost 6 bases and the V segment lost 1 base, leaving 6 bases of the junction unmatched. Germline values: CDR1 SEHNR, CDR2 FQNEAQ (reference sequence). This chain's CDR3 is CASSLVPGQGADGYTF. The CDR3 DNA sequence: TGTGCCAGCAGCTTAGTCCCGGGACAGGGGGCGGATGGCTACACCTTC.

The chain employs TRBV27 and TRBJ2-7; D is ambiguous. This CDR3 region has 13 residues. Germline loops: CDR1 MNHEY, CDR2 SMNVEV (reference sequence). V was clipped by 5 bases and J by 0 bases, with 8 bases between them. This CDR3 reads CASSVQASYEQYF. For the CDR3, the DNA is TGTGCCAGCAGTGTCCAGGCCTCCTACGAGCAGTACTTC.

The chain is built from TRBV9 and TRBJ2-5, with D perhaps TRBD2 (8 bases). V lost 0 bases, J lost 3 bases, and 15 bases lay in between. The CDR3 loop spans 16 amino acids. The germline V gene has CDR1 SGDLS and CDR2 YYNGEE. The CDR3 coding sequence is TGTGCCAGCAGCGTAGGGGCGGGAGGACAGGAAGAGACCCAGTACTTC. Its protein is CASSVGAGGQEETQYF.

This chain links TRBV3-1 (or the pseudogene TRBV3-2) with TRBJ2-2; 9 positions match TRBD1. The germline V gene has CDR1 LGHDT and CDR2 YNNKEL (reference sequence). Trimming took 6 bases from V and 4 from J; bases not matched to a gene: 9. The CDR3 spans 16 residues. This CDR3 is CASRARTGVRTGELFF. CDR3 DNA sequence: TGTGCCAGCAGGGCCAGGACAGGGGTTCGCACCGGGGAGCTGTTTTTT.

The genes are TRBV6-2 or TRBV6-3 and TRBJ2-5; TRBD1 is a possible D gene (5 bases). CDR1 MNHEY and CDR2 SVGEGT come from the germline V gene. The CDR3 runs to 16 residues. The V end lost 2 bases, the J end lost 3 bases, and 16 bases lay between the germline ends. CDR3 nucleotide sequence: TGTGCCAGCAGTTACCCCAATGTAGGGGCCAAAGAGACCCAGTACTTC. Its translation: CASSYPNVGAKETQYF.

The chain employs TRBV7-3 and TRBJ2-3; D is perhaps TRBD2 (5 bases). The CDR3 has 19 amino acids. Germline V gene lookup returns CDR1 SGHTA and CDR2 FQGTGA. The V end was cut by 1 base, the J end by 0 bases, with 20 bases between. The CDR3 reads CASSLIHGPTGGSTDTQYF. As DNA, the CDR3 is TGTGCCAGCAGCTTAATTCACGGCCCGACTGGCGGGAGCACAGATACGCAGTATTTT.

Written as DNA, the CDR3 is TGTGCCAGCAGCGTGACAGGACAGGGGTCCACCGGGGAGCTGTTTTTT. Amino acids: CASSVTGQGSTGELFF. The chain links TRBV9 to TRBJ2-2; 9 bases align to TRBD1. Germline V lookup: CDR1 SGDLS, CDR2 YYNGEE. This CDR3 has 16 amino acids. J was trimmed by 4 bases and V by 2 bases; bases with no gene match: 6.

The CDR3 region has the DNA TGTGCCAGTAGTGACCTAGCGGGACCAGATACGCAGTATTTT. Translated: CASSDLAGPDTQYF. The chain is built from TRBV19 and TRBJ2-3, with 9 bases aligning to TRBD2. V shed 5 bases, J shed 4 bases, and the junction held 4 bases outside the gene matches. Germline V gene sequence: CDR1 LNHDA, CDR2 SQIVND (reference sequence). CDR3 length equals 14 residues. Based on the CDR3 plus reference TRBV19 and TRBJ2-3, the full variable domain is DGGITQSPKYLFRKEGQNVTLSCEQNLNHDAMYWYRQDPGQGLRLIYYSQIVNDFQKGDIAEGYSVSREKKESFPLTVTSAQKNPTAFYLCASSDLAGPDTQYFGPGTRLTVL.

V gene TRBV28 combines with J gene TRBJ2-7; perhaps TRBD1 as D (8 bases). The CDR3 is 18 residues long. Germline V gene lookup returns CDR1 MDHEN and CDR2 SYDVKM. With 9 bases removed from V and 4 bases from J, the gap between germline ends came to 31 bases. The DNA for the CDR3 is TGTGCCAGTCGGGGGACGGGGGGAGACAGGGGCCGAATATACGAGCAGTACTTC. It yields the protein CASRGTGGDRGRIYEQYF.

CDR3 protein: CASSPPDPGIGNTIYF. In DNA, the CDR3 is TGTGCCAGCTCACCTCCTGACCCAGGGATTGGAAACACCATATATTTT. V is TRBV18 and J is TRBJ1-3; weak D call: TRBD1 (5 bases). The V end was cut by 3 bases, the J end by 3 bases, with 15 bases between. CDR1 and CDR2 from the germline V gene are KGHSH and LQKENI. There are 16 residues in the CDR3.

The V and J genes are TRBV7-9 and TRBJ1-5; D remains ambiguous. CDR3 size: 14 residues. Germline assignment: CDR1 SEHNR and CDR2 FQNEAQ (reference sequence). V lost 5 bases and J 2 bases, leaving 10 bases between the germline ends. The CDR3 here is CASSEGAGNQPQHF. CDR3 in DNA: TGTGCCAGCAGCGAGGGTGCCGGCAATCAGCCCCAGCATTTT.

The V gene is TRBV19, the J gene TRBJ2-1, with TRBD2 matching 11 bases. Per germline, CDR1 LNHDA and CDR2 SQIVND (reference sequence). The CDR3 is 14 residues long. The V and J ends lost 3 bases and 8 bases, in that order; junction bases with no gene match: 3. This chain's CDR3 is CASSIVLAGDEQFF. The CDR3 DNA sequence: TGTGCCAGTAGTATCGTACTAGCGGGAGATGAGCAGTTCTTC.

The chain joins TRBV18 to TRBJ2-5; maybe TRBD1 (5 bases). This CDR3 is built from 14 residues. Deletions cut 1 base from V and 5 bases from J, with 11 bases between. Germline V CDR1 and CDR2: KGHSH, LQKENI. The CDR3 DNA is TGTGCCAGCTCACCACAGGGGCGAAGGGAGACCCAGTACTTC. Translated: CASSPQGRRETQYF.

The gene calls are TRBV28 and TRBJ1-5, with D unresolved. Germline values: CDR1 MDHEN, CDR2 SYDVKM. This CDR3 has 14 amino acids. V dropped 2 bases and J dropped 2 bases, with 7 bases sitting between them. CDR3: CASSLSQGNQPQHF. The CDR3 nucleotides are TGTGCCAGCAGTTTAAGTCAGGGCAATCAGCCCCAGCATTTT.

This clone was counted a single time. The chain is built from TRBV10-3 and TRBJ1-6, with 7 bases lining up with TRBD1. From germline, CDR1 is ENHRY and CDR2 SYGVKD. Trimming at V came to 3 bases and at J to 7 bases, leaving 3 bases not matched to a gene. CDR3 size: 14 residues. The CDR3: CAISEDRENSPLHF. The CDR3 bases are TGTGCCATCAGTGAAGACAGGGAAAATTCACCCCTCCACTTT.

The chain carries TRBV5-1 and TRBJ2-2; D possibly corresponds to TRBD1 (6 bases). The CDR3 consists of 14 residues. V lost 5 bases and J lost 5, with 13 bases in between. Germline V gene data show CDR1 as SGHRS and CDR2 as YFSETQ. In DNA form, the CDR3 reads TGCGCCAGCAGACAACAGGGTGATACCGGGGAGCTGTTTTTT. It is translated as CASRQQGDTGELFF.

This chain connects TRBV6-5 to TRBJ1-2, with 12 bases fitting TRBD1. There are 14 residues in the CDR3. Trimming at V came to 6 bases and at J to 4 bases, leaving 3 bases not matched to a gene. Germline V gene sequence: CDR1 MNHEY, CDR2 SVGAGI. The chain's CDR3 is CASRGTGGFYGYTF. In nucleotides, the CDR3 is TGTGCCAGCAGGGGGACAGGGGGCTTCTATGGCTACACCTTC.